The TCR beta chain described here comes from a study of human T cells and chemical hapten exposure. Study-level background: The use of 2% DPC on roughly 2 cm by roughly 2 cm of upper inner arm skin constituted sensitization. Regarding the study as a whole: Expanded TCRs were compared with controls, and the expanded TCRs formed significantly more large CDR3 similarity clusters.

As to time point: patch test 1, 2 weeks after DPC sensitization. Treatment described: therapeutic diphenylcyclopropenone sensitization with weekly scalp DPC. Donors, patients with alopecia ranging from 18 to 70 years old and judged suitable for DPC, provided samples. This clonotype occurred many times. Its target is unknown. V was clipped by 5 bases and J by 2 bases; unmatched bases: 13. CDR1 and CDR2 from the germline V gene are SGHAT and FQNNGV. CDR3 length: 18 residues. The study's library attached unique molecular identifiers to single cDNA molecules. TCRdb re-called the RACE reads through MiXCR, storing one row per CDR3 protein. The sample shows fewer than 130,000 distinct CDR3 sequences, about 10% of them seen only once.

The TCR originated in a woman aged 40 to 50 with alopecia areata. Some clones in this sample may be carry-over from other donors' samples. The chain combines TRBV11-2 with TRBJ1-2; 11 bases agree with TRBD1. The source was whole blood, collected in connection with sensitization to the hapten diphenylcyclopropenone (DPC). CDR3 sequence: CASSPRPGQGVINYGYTF. CDR3 DNA sequence: TGTGCCAGCAGCCCGAGACCGGGACAGGGGGTGATCAACTATGGCTACACCTTC.